The next 28 T cell receptor beta chains were all read from a single sample in a study of blood T cell repertoires in COVID-19. TCRdb's copy holds only in-frame clones and misses some; the assay was immunoSEQ multiplex PCR. Among 500,000 to 600,000 clones listed, 85% to 90% were seen once. The specimen was peripheral blood. The receptors come from a woman aged 45-65 years with COVID-19, enrolled during active disease.

The J gene is TRBJ2-5, the V gene TRBV24-1; D call uncertain. CDR3 length: 15 residues. CDR1 is KGHDR and CDR2 is SFDVKD in the germline V gene. With 3 bases removed from V and 5 bases from J, the gap between germline ends came to 15 bases. The CDR3 DNA follows: TGTGCCACCAGTGATCCCCGTGGCATTGGTGAGACCCAGTACTTC. This codes for CATSDPRGIGETQYF.

V and J are TRBV7-2 and TRBJ2-7; 10 bases align to TRBD2. The CDR3 runs to 14 residues. V lost 6 bases, J lost 3 bases, and 5 bases stayed unmatched. Germline V gene sequence: CDR1 SGHTA, CDR2 FQGNSA. CDR3 in DNA: TGTGCCAGCAGTTATCGACTAGCGGGCTACGAGCAGTACTTC. This gives the protein CASSYRLAGYEQYF. The full variable domain, its missing parts supplied by reference TRBV7-2 and TRBJ2-7, is GAGVSQSPSNKVTEKGKDVELRCDPISGHTALYWYRQSLGQGLEFLIYFQGNSAPDKSGLPSDRFSAERTGGSVSTLTIQRTQQEDSAVYLCASSYRLAGYEQYFGPGTRLTVT.

The rearrangement uses TRBV2 and TRBJ1-5, with D maybe TRBD1 (5 bases). This CDR3 spans 13 amino acids. The V gene lost 8 bases and the J gene lost 5 bases, with 13 bases spanning the gap. Per germline, CDR1 SNHLY and CDR2 FYNNEI. CDR3 sequence reads: CASGLWGDQPQHF. CDR3 bases: TGTGCCAGCGGGCTGTGGGGGGATCAGCCCCAGCATTTT.

Here the CDR3 DNA reads TGTGCCACCAGTGATCCGGGACTGGAGTTCACAGATACGCAGTATTTT. This translates into CATSDPGLEFTDTQYF. The chain links TRBV24-1 to TRBJ2-3; possibly TRBD2 for D (6 bases). Trimming stripped 3 bases from V and 2 bases from J, with 14 bases between. Germline CDR1 is KGHDR and CDR2 is SFDVKD. There are 16 residues in the CDR3.

In regard to this clone: Other DNA sequences of this sample code for an identical CDR3. CDR3 amino acids: CASNIERRGGYTF. Written as DNA, the CDR3 is TGTGCCAGCAACATAGAACGTCGGGGTGGCTACACCTTC. The rearrangement uses TRBV6-6 and TRBJ1-2; D gene ambiguous. Deletions cut 7 bases from V and 7 bases from J, with 16 bases between. This CDR3 spans 13 amino acids. CDR1 is MNHNY and CDR2 is SVGAGI in the germline V gene (reference sequence).

The V gene is TRBV18, the J gene TRBJ2-3; 9 nucleotides line up with TRBD2. J lost 4 bases, V lost 3 bases, and 5 bases had no gene match. The CDR3 runs to 15 residues. Germline V gene data show CDR1 as KGHSH and CDR2 as LQKENI. CDR3 nucleotide sequence: TGTGCCAGCTCACCGGGACTAGCTAACGCAGATACGCAGTATTTT. Its protein product is CASSPGLANADTQYF.

In this sample, this clone turned up once. This chain joins TRBV5-1 and TRBJ2-2; 11 bases are shared with TRBD2. CDR1 is SGHRS and CDR2 is YFSETQ in the germline V gene. The CDR3 contains 14 residues. Trimming took 3 bases from V and 7 from J; bases not matched to a gene: 2. The CDR3 sequence is CASSYGTSGGELFF. The CDR3 nucleotides read TGCGCCAGCAGCTATGGGACTAGCGGCGGGGAGCTGTTTTTT.

This chain uses TRBV28 with TRBJ2-7; D may be TRBD2 (6 bases). Trimming shortened V by 6 bases and J by 0 bases, and 15 bases separated the two germline ends. The CDR3 extends over 15 amino acids. Germline-derived CDR1 and CDR2 are MDHEN and SYDVKM. The CDR3 bases are TGTGCCAGCAGGCCGGAGGGCCTTGGCTCCTACGAGCAGTACTTC. Amino acid sequence: CASRPEGLGSYEQYF.

The CDR3 DNA is TGTGCTTCAGTCCCCTTCCCCCTAACTCGACAGGAGGAGAATAATTCACCCCTCCACTTT. Encoded protein: CASVPFPLTRQEENNSPLHF. The chain uses TRBV2 and TRBJ1-6; D perhaps matches TRBD1 (6 bases). Germline CDR1 is SNHLY and CDR2 is FYNNEI. The CDR3 is 20 amino acids. The entire variable domain, with the rest obtained from reference TRBV2 and TRBJ1-6, is as follows: EPEVTQTPSHQVTQMGQEVILRCVPISNHLYFYWYRQILGQKVEFLVSFYNNEISEKSEIFDDQFSVERPDGSNFTLKIRSTKLEDSAMYFCASVPFPLTRQEENNSPLHFGNGTRLTVT.

The chain is built from TRBV30 and TRBJ2-5, with TRBD2 matching over 10 bases. The V segment lost 4 bases and the J segment 1 base; nucleotides outside the gene matches: 9. CDR1 is GTSNPN and CDR2 is SVGIG in the germline V gene (reference sequence). The CDR3 length is 16 residues. CDR3: CAWMAQLAGTQETQYF. CDR3 nucleotides: TGTGCCTGGATGGCTCAACTAGCGGGGACCCAAGAGACCCAGTACTTC.

With regard to this clone: Other DNA sequences of this sample code for an identical CDR3. This chain links TRBV5-1 with TRBJ2-3; 13 nucleotides agree with TRBD2. V lost 7 bases, J lost 1 base, and 3 bases stayed unmatched. This CDR3 is built from 15 residues. Germline V gene lookup returns CDR1 SGHRS and CDR2 YFSETQ. CDR3: CASRTSGGRTDTQYF. CDR3 in DNA: TGCGCCAGCCGGACTAGCGGGGGCCGCACAGATACGCAGTATTTT.

This CDR3 is CSLKTGQFMNTEAFF. DNA for the CDR3: TGCAGCCTAAAAACGGGACAGTTCATGAACACTGAAGCTTTCTTT. The rearrangement joins TRBV29-1 to TRBJ1-1; TRBD1 matches at 7 bases. In germline, CDR1 is SQVTM, CDR2 ANQGSEA. The junction had 12 bases not matched to a gene; V was cut back by 8 bases and J by 0 bases. The CDR3 length is 15 residues. The entire variable domain, with the rest obtained from reference TRBV29-1 and TRBJ1-1, is as follows: SAVISQKPSRDICQRGTSLTIQCQVDSQVTMMFWYRQQPGQSLTLIATANQGSEATYESGFVIDKFPISRPNLTFSTLTVSNMSPEDSSIYLCSLKTGQFMNTEAFFGQGTRLTVV.

The chain carries TRBV28 and TRBJ2-2; 14 positions match TRBD2. This CDR3 has 20 amino acids. Germline loops: CDR1 MDHEN, CDR2 SYDVKM. V lost 4 bases, J lost 3 bases, and 13 bases stayed unmatched. The CDR3 reads CASSSSTPGLAGAYTGELFF. The CDR3 region has the DNA TGTGCCAGCAGTTCCTCGACACCGGGACTAGCGGGGGCATACACCGGGGAGCTGTTTTTT.

The chain employs TRBV25-1 and TRBJ1-4, with a weak D call TRBD1 (6 bases). Per germline, CDR1 MGHDK and CDR2 SYGVNS. The ends were cut back, 5 bases at V and 0 bases at J, with 13 bases in the middle. This CDR3 has 16 amino acids. The CDR3 DNA is TGTGCCAGCAGTTACTCCCGACAGGCAACTAATGAAAAACTGTTTTTT. This sequence encodes CASSYSRQATNEKLFF.

The chain combines TRBV28 with TRBJ2-7; no firm D call. Germline loops: CDR1 MDHEN, CDR2 SYDVKM. The CDR3 is 13 residues long. Trimming left V 5 bases short and J 5 bases short, with 13 bases between. This chain's CDR3 is CASSPPAAHEQYF. CDR3 DNA sequence: TGTGCCAGCAGTCCCCCCGCGGCCCACGAGCAGTACTTC.

This clone was counted a single time. V and J are TRBV9 and TRBJ1-2; possibly TRBD1 for D (5 bases). The CDR3 covers 15 residues. CDR1 is SGDLS and CDR2 is YYNGEE in the germline V gene. V was shortened by 3 bases and J by 2 bases, with 14 bases between the two germline ends. CDR3 nucleotides: TGTGCCAGCAGCGAGTCTGTGGGGGGGAACTATGGCTACACCTTC. It yields the protein CASSESVGGNYGYTF.

The chain carries TRBV5-3 and TRBJ2-4; TRBD1 aligns across 9 bases. TRBV5-3 has ORF status, its function being uncertain. V lost 1 base, J lost 0 bases, and 14 bases stayed unmatched. This CDR3 spans 20 amino acids. For the CDR3, the DNA is TGTGCCAGAAGCTTGAAGCTCGGACAGGGGCTTCCTATAGCCAAAAACATTCAGTACTTC. It specifies CARSLKLGQGLPIAKNIQYF.

This chain joins TRBV20-1 and TRBJ2-2, with 9 nucleotides matching TRBD1. J lost 3 bases, V lost 3 bases, and 5 bases had no gene match. Germline V gives CDR1 DFQATT, CDR2 SNEGSKA (reference sequence). CDR3 length: 15 residues. The CDR3 sequence is CSASRTGADTGELFF. The CDR3 nucleotides read TGCAGTGCTAGTAGGACAGGGGCGGACACCGGGGAGCTGTTTTTT.

The chain is built from TRBV28 and TRBJ2-7, with 7 bases fitting TRBD1. The CDR3 runs 11 residues. Germline V gene lookup returns CDR1 MDHEN and CDR2 SYDVKM. V shed 6 bases, J shed 7 bases, and the junction held 3 bases outside the gene matches. CDR3 residues: CASRRGREQYF. In DNA, the CDR3 is TGTGCCAGCAGAAGGGGGCGGGAGCAGTACTTC. Combining the CDR3 with reference TRBV28 and TRBJ2-7 gives the whole variable domain DVKVTQSSRYLVKRTGEKVFLECVQDMDHENMFWYRQDPGLGLRLIYFSYDVKMKEKGDIPEGYSVSREKKERFSLILESASTNQTSMYLCASRRGREQYFGPGTRLTVT.

The rearrangement joins TRBV5-6 to TRBJ2-7, with D hard to call. CDR1 is SGHDT, CDR2 YYEEEE, per germline. V was shortened by 4 bases and J by 2 bases, with 16 bases between the two germline ends. CDR3 length equals 15 residues. The DNA of the CDR3 is TGTGCCAGCAGCGATAGCACCTCCCCTACCTACGAGCAGTACTTC. Amino acid sequence: CASSDSTSPTYEQYF.

The J gene is TRBJ2-1, the V gene TRBV5-4; 7 positions match TRBD2. CDR1 SGHNT and CDR2 YYREEE come from the germline V gene (reference sequence). The CDR3 loop spans 18 amino acids. V lost 0 bases to trimming and J lost 9 bases; unmatched junction nucleotides: 18. Here the CDR3 DNA reads TGTGCCAGCAGCTTGGTAGCGGGTTCGGGTCGTATCCCCCGTGAGCAGTTCTTC. It specifies CASSLVAGSGRIPREQFF.

The chain employs TRBV3-1 (or the pseudogene TRBV3-2) and TRBJ1-1; a weak D match, TRBD1 (5 bases). The germline V gene has CDR1 LGHDT and CDR2 YNNKEL (reference sequence). CDR3 size: 17 residues. Deletions cut 3 bases from V and 1 base from J, with 18 bases between. CDR3 sequence (DNA): TGTGCCAGCAGCCAGGGATACAGGTCTAACTGGAACACTGAAGCTTTCTTT. This gives the protein CASSQGYRSNWNTEAFF.

As for this clone: The junction departs from germline at one end; a sequencing error may be responsible. The CDR3 nucleotides read TGCGCCACCAGCCCGGGACTAGTCTTTTACAATGAGCAGTTCTTC. Its protein product is CATSPGLVFYNEQFF. The chain combines TRBV5-1 with TRBJ2-1; TRBD2 matches at 8 bases. The CDR3 length is 15 residues. Germline values: CDR1 SGHRS, CDR2 YFSETQ.

This clone has only one observation. The CDR3 loop is CASSAEVSSQHF. In DNA form, the CDR3 reads TGTGCCAGCAGTGCCGAGGTCAGCTCCCAGCATTTT. The rearrangement joins TRBV2 to TRBJ1-5; D is unresolved. Trimming removed 4 bases from V and 11 bases from J, with 12 bases in between. The CDR3 spans 12 residues. Germline lookup yields CDR1 SNHLY and CDR2 FYNNEI.

This sequence joins TRBV30 and TRBJ1-5, with D perhaps TRBD1 (5 bases). Per germline, CDR1 GTSNPN and CDR2 SVGIG (reference sequence). V gave up 4 bases and J gave up 1 base, with 11 bases separating them. The CDR3 is 14 residues long. The CDR3 sequence: CAWKAGLSNQPQHF. In DNA, the CDR3 is TGTGCCTGGAAGGCAGGGTTAAGCAATCAGCCCCAGCATTTT.

The chain recombines TRBV27 with TRBJ2-1, with 14 bases identical to TRBD2. CDR3 length: 17 residues. The ends lost 5 bases at V and 8 bases at J; junction bases unmatched: 11. Germline CDR1 is MNHEY and CDR2 is SMNVEV (reference sequence). CDR3 sequence (DNA): TGTGCCAGCAGTAAACCGGGACTAGCGGGGGCCGGGGATGAGCAGTTCTTC. It is translated as CASSKPGLAGAGDEQFF.

The chain recombines TRBV10-3 with TRBJ2-7; TRBD1 aligns across 7 bases. The CDR3 runs 14 residues. The germline CDR1 and CDR2 sequences are ENHRY and SYGVKD. V trimming: 10 bases; J trimming: 5 bases; junction bases outside the gene matches: 14. DNA for the CDR3: TGTGCCACCGGGGACCTGGACAGGTTGAACGAGCAGTACTTC. Translated, it gives CATGDLDRLNEQYF.

The J gene is TRBJ2-3, the V gene TRBV5-4, with 8 bases aligning to TRBD1. V lost 5 bases and J lost 5; bases outside the gene matches: 10. The germline CDR1 and CDR2 sequences are SGHNT and YYREEE (reference sequence). The CDR3 sequence is 15 residues long. The CDR3 reads CASRDWTGRGDTQYF. As DNA, the CDR3 is TGTGCCAGCAGGGATTGGACAGGGAGAGGAGATACGCAGTATTTT.